This TCR beta chain was captured in a study of vaccination effects on CD4 cells after COVID-19. The protocol was immunoSEQ multiplex PCR, while the TCRdb copy is restricted to in-frame clones and leaves out a portion. The sample contains 24,000 or so clones, approximately 70% of which appear only once. To note about this clone: Its cognate antigen is unknown.

Expansion of antigen-specific CD4+ T cells with viral peptide pools was carried out by the ViraFEST assay before sequencing. Isolating CD4+ T cells followed more than 9 days of culture. Previously uninfected by SARS-CoV-2, the vaccine recipients also showed negative nucleocapsid antibodies. V dropped 7 bases and J dropped 9; count of bases not matched to a gene: 15. Germline V gene data show CDR1 as MDHEN and CDR2 as SYDVKM. The CDR3 is 15 amino acids. The clonotype comes from a human donor who received a COVID-19 vaccine. The genes are TRBV28 and TRBJ2-1, with 7 bases lining up with TRBD1. Here the sequenced sample was CD4+ T cells from PBMCs cultured with SARS-CoV-2 spike peptides, taken before COVID-19 vaccination. CDR3 in DNA: TGTGCCAGCAACTCTGACAGGGAGTCCGGAGGTGAGCAGTTCTTC. It yields the protein CASNSDRESGGEQFF.